This TCR beta chain was documented in a study of blood T cell repertoires in COVID-19. Overall study context: Both acute and convalescent COVID-19 samples were obtained from the United States, Italy and Spain. T cells, B-cell-depleted T cells, or PBMCs supplied cDNA or gDNA.

Original analysis: For nucleated cells, counts were estimated from reference gene primer amplification. TCRdb keeps only in-frame clones here, not all; method: immunoSEQ multiplex PCR. For V, J and clone size, that table is used; D and trimming come from the DNA. The table lists over 90,000 clones, around nine tenths of them singletons. J lost 4 bases, V lost 5 bases, and 2 bases had no gene match. Germline V gene lookup returns CDR1 MGHDK and CDR2 SYGVNS. The CDR3 has 13 amino acids. The material sequenced was peripheral blood. The origin of this receptor is a man aged 45-65 years with active or convalescent COVID-19. This sequence joins TRBV25-1 and TRBJ2-3; TRBD1 agrees at 8 bases. The CDR3 sequence: CASSQGAADTQYF. The CDR3 coding sequence is TGTGCCAGCAGTCAGGGGGCCGCAGATACGCAGTATTTT.